This record concerns one TCR beta chain sequence. This clonotype was detected only a few times. No cognate antigen has been identified for it. Base qualities are not provided; no much larger clone lies one nucleotide away. The receptor library was made with PCR. These reads were obtained on an Illumina HiSeq 2500. TCR library preparation used molecular barcoding, with unique molecular identifiers applied to normalize quantification of the TCRbeta repertoire. TCRdb ran its own pipeline on the public reads, namely fastp trimming at Q25 and MiXCR clone calling, and kept in-frame beta chains. Records with the same CDR3 protein are collapsed into one entry carrying the most frequent genes and DNA. Within this sample are a few hundred thousand distinct CDR3 sequences, with about a sixth of them counted one time only. Together, the top ten hold around 28% of the sample. This sample is drawn from a study of T-cell reconstitution after alpha-beta-depleted transplantation in children (dated by TCRdb to between 2015 and 2016). Study-level background: Using TCR repertoire profiling, the study quantitatively followed how T-cell immune reconstitution unfolded in children after TCRalphabeta/CD19-depleted allogeneic hematopoietic cell transplantation.

The treatment or condition label, as the study defines it: allogeneic hematopoietic cell transplantation with graft depleted of TCRalphabeta T cells and CD19 B cells. The transplant recipients were children given TCRalphabeta/CD19-depleted allogeneic hematopoietic cell grafts. Summary of the overall study and its limitations: In some patients, high TCRbeta diversity at day 60 was attributed to recipient T cells and intrathymic progenitors that had survived conditioning. Over subsequent months, a decline in hyperexpanded clone frequencies was noted, and after one year, T-cell counts and TCRbeta diversity were mostly ascribed to newly produced T cells. Apparently early alphabetaT-cell count recovery about two months after transplant reportedly relied on only several hundred rapidly expanded clones derived from non-depleted graft cells.

The CDR3 measures 15 amino acids from cysteine to phenylalanine. The DNA shown is the 45-base CDR3, in frame from base 1. The junction shows trimming of 4 bases on V and 1 base on J, plus 10 bases between the germline ends. From a lookup of the germline V gene, CDR1 and CDR2 are KGHDR and SFDVKD. Source: PBMCs, mostly from graft donor cells, taken 360 days after TCRalphabeta/CD19-depleted stem cell transplant. The sequence is built from TRBV24-1 and TRBJ2-1; 6 matching bases give a weak D call of TRBD2. The origin of this receptor is a boy younger than two who had a stem cell transplant for Wiskott-Aldrich syndrome, so the T cells may come from the graft donor. The CDR3 corresponds to CATSEAGPSYNEQFF. The sequence in DNA is TGTGCCACCAGTGAGGCGGGGCCTTCCTACAATGAGCAGTTCTTC.